These T cell receptor beta chains were read from a single sample in a study of blood T cell repertoires in COVID-19. The repertoire was sequenced with immunoSEQ multiplex PCR; TCRdb's copy has only in-frame clones and lacks some. The data show 75,000 to 100,000 clones, with approximately 86% seen just once and more than 1.5% held by the top ten. Sequencing was performed on peripheral blood. These receptors were obtained from a man older than 75 with acute or convalescent COVID-19. CDR3s include the opening cysteine and the closing phenylalanine or tryptophan. D genes are given only for firm matches. Not all rows give a size; the values are once, few, many and, for expanded clones, a class.

D gene: TRBD1
clone size: NA
J gene: TRBJ2-1
V gene: TRBV6-6
CDR3 protein: CASSYRQGGNEQFF
CDR3 DNA: TGTGCCAGCAGTTACCGACAGGGTGGCAATGAGCAGTTCTTC

D gene: NA
clone size: NA
J gene: TRBJ2-7
V gene: TRBV24-1
CDR3 protein: CATSESGETYEQYF
CDR3 DNA: TGTGCCACCAGTGAATCAGGCGAAACCTACGAGCAGTACTTC

D gene: TRBD2
clone size: NA
J gene: TRBJ2-1
V gene: TRBV4-1
CDR3 protein: CASSQETSGVGNEQFF
CDR3 DNA: TGCGCCAGCAGCCAAGAGACTAGCGGGGTGGGCAATGAGCAGTTCTTC

D gene: NA
clone size: NA
J gene: TRBJ1-5
V gene: TRBV12-3/TRBV12-4
CDR3 protein: CASSTERSQPQHF
CDR3 DNA: TGTGCCAGCAGTACTGAGAGGAGTCAGCCCCAGCATTTT

D gene: TRBD1
clone size: NA
J gene: TRBJ2-7
V gene: TRBV4-2
CDR3 protein: CASSQEPPAPGQGAYEQYF
CDR3 DNA: TGTGCCAGCAGCCAAGAACCTCCTGCCCCGGGACAGGGGGCGTACGAGCAGTACTTC

D gene: TRBD1
clone size: NA
J gene: TRBJ1-1
V gene: TRBV9
CDR3 protein: CASSAQGATEAFF
CDR3 DNA: TGTGCCAGCAGCGCCCAGGGGGCCACTGAAGCTTTCTTT

D gene: NA
clone size: NA
J gene: TRBJ2-1
V gene: TRBV27
CDR3 protein: CASRTPPSTDNEQFF
CDR3 DNA: TGTGCCAGCAGGACACCTCCCTCGACGGACAATGAGCAGTTCTTC

D gene: TRBD2
clone size: NA
J gene: TRBJ2-3
V gene: TRBV5-5
CDR3 protein: CASSTTVGRGTDTQYF
CDR3 DNA: TGTGCCAGCAGTACCACCGTTGGGAGGGGCACAGATACGCAGTATTTT

D gene: NA
clone size: NA
J gene: TRBJ2-3
V gene: TRBV21-1
CDR3 protein: CASSPHSGRATDTQYF
CDR3 DNA: TGTGCCAGCAGCCCACACAGCGGGAGGGCCACAGATACGCAGTATTTT

D gene: NA
clone size: NA
J gene: TRBJ2-1
V gene: TRBV5-1
CDR3 protein: CASSLSGGGIEQFF
CDR3 DNA: TGCGCCAGCAGCTTGTCAGGCGGGGGCATCGAGCAGTTCTTC

D gene: TRBD1
clone size: NA
J gene: TRBJ2-3
V gene: TRBV6-2/TRBV6-3
CDR3 protein: CASSPRQGMGTDTQYF
CDR3 DNA: TGTGCCAGCAGTCCCCGACAGGGCATGGGCACAGATACGCAGTATTTT

D gene: NA
clone size: NA
J gene: TRBJ2-1
V gene: TRBV27
CDR3 protein: CASSSWTANEQFF
CDR3 DNA: TGTGCCAGCAGTTCCTGGACTGCCAATGAGCAGTTCTTC

D gene: NA
clone size: NA
J gene: TRBJ1-5
V gene: TRBV7-8
CDR3 protein: CASSALPRGARNQPQHF
CDR3 DNA: TGTGCCAGCAGCGCCTTACCACGGGGGGCCCGCAATCAGCCCCAGCATTTT

D gene: TRBD1
clone size: once
J gene: TRBJ1-5
V gene: TRBV28
CDR3 protein: CASSSPQGGNQPQHF
CDR3 DNA: TGTGCCAGCAGTTCGCCCCAGGGGGGCAATCAGCCCCAGCATTTT

D gene: TRBD2
clone size: NA
J gene: TRBJ2-1
V gene: TRBV5-1
CDR3 protein: CASRTSGISYNEQFF
CDR3 DNA: TGCGCCAGCAGGACTAGCGGGATCTCCTACAATGAGCAGTTCTTC